This TCR beta chain is from a study of T cells in Graves' hyperthyroidism and ophthalmopathy. This clonotype was counted at least ten times. Calling Graves' hyperthyroidism stable meant ophthalmopathy did not progress within 18 months. Uncontrolled infections, other autoimmune diseases, pregnancy or lactation led to exclusion of patients. Each diagnosis drew on symptoms, thyroxine, TRAb, thyroid ultrasound and orbital computed tomography findings. Amplification of TCR beta CDR3 regions was performed using RNA transcripts as template. The TCR CDR3 first-round RT-PCR relied on the HTBI primer set. In TCRdb, the multiplex PCR reads were re-called with MiXCR into one record per CDR3 protein. The table records about 360,000 distinct CDR3 sequences, around 13% of them present only once. The V end was cut by 3 bases, the J end by 4 bases, with 7 bases between. The CDR3 spans 13 residues.

The sequencing sample was made of blood. This TCR was recovered from a woman aged 18-29 years with Graves' hyperthyroidism. The V gene is TRBV12-3 or TRBV12-4, the J gene TRBJ1-5; no clear D gene. The CDR3 sequence: CASSFTGNQPQHF. CDR3 bases: TGTGCCAGCAGTTTCACGGGGAATCAGCCCCAGCATTTT.